Each of the 12 T cell receptor beta chains below was sequenced from the same sample in a study of shared clonotypes between healthy human individuals. Sequencing was performed with immunoSEQ multiplex PCR; in TCRdb, only in-frame clones are kept and a portion is missing. Counted here are roughly 2.5 million clones, 85% to 95% occurring once; the ten biggest clones make up over 0.12%. Sequencing was performed on naive CD4+ T cells sorted from blood. Noted subset: CD45RA+ positively selected. The receptors were gathered from a man younger than 30 in good health.

V gene TRBV28 combines with J gene TRBJ1-6; D is undetermined. There are 17 residues in the CDR3. With 5 bases removed from V and 4 bases from J, the gap between germline ends came to 18 bases. Germline-derived CDR1 and CDR2 are MDHEN and SYDVKM. The CDR3 is CASSTGDSGGYNSPLHF. The CDR3 region has the DNA TGTGCCAGCAGTACCGGGGATTCTGGAGGGTATAATTCACCCCTCCACTTT.

Comment on this clone: This sample also contains other DNA sequences that code for the same CDR3. This rearrangement joins TRBV28 to TRBJ2-7; a weak D match, TRBD1 (6 bases). The CDR3 is 13 residues long. Germline CDR1 and CDR2: MDHEN and SYDVKM. Trimming took 2 bases from V and 7 from J, leaving 12 bases between them. The CDR3 sequence is CASSLGGRGEQYF. CDR3 DNA sequence: TGTGCCAGCAGTTTAGGGGGCAGAGGGGAGCAGTACTTC.

The sample holds a few counts of this clone. The chain employs TRBV7-9 and TRBJ1-3; TRBD1 is a possible D gene (6 bases). Germline values: CDR1 SEHNR, CDR2 FQNEAQ (reference sequence). Trimming shortened V by 4 bases and J by 1 base, and 11 bases separated the two germline ends. The CDR3 covers 15 residues. CDR3 coding DNA: TGTGCCAGCAGCTGGCCCAGGGGATCTGGAAACACCATATATTTT. Translation: CASSWPRGSGNTIYF.

The V gene is TRBV5-1, the J gene TRBJ1-3; maybe TRBD1 (6 bases). The V gene lost 5 bases and the J gene lost 0 bases, with 15 bases spanning the gap. The germline V gene has CDR1 SGHRS and CDR2 YFSETQ. This CDR3 contains 16 residues. The CDR3 spells CASSWGGTSSGNTIYF. The CDR3 region has the DNA TGCGCCAGCAGTTGGGGGGGCACTAGCTCTGGAAACACCATATATTTT.

With regard to this clone: The same CDR3 arises from other DNA sequences in this sample as well. The chain recombines TRBV9 with TRBJ2-3; the match to TRBD2 covers 8 bases. There are 15 residues in the CDR3. CDR1 is SGDLS and CDR2 is YYNGEE in the germline V gene. V lost 0 bases and J lost 4; bases outside the gene matches: 4. The CDR3 reads CASSVGTGGSDTQYF. CDR3 bases: TGTGCCAGCAGCGTAGGGACGGGAGGGTCAGATACGCAGTATTTT.

The chain links TRBV30 to TRBJ1-2, with 7 bases that match TRBD1. Germline CDR1 reads GTSNPN; CDR2 reads SVGIG (reference sequence). CDR3 length: 13 amino acids. V shed 0 bases and J 8 bases; nucleotides not matched to a gene: 6. CDR3 sequence reads: CAWSVSPGQGYTF. The CDR3, as DNA: TGTGCCTGGAGTGTATCGCCGGGACAGGGCTACACCTTC.

The rearrangement uses TRBV11-3 and TRBJ2-3; possible D gene TRBD1, 5 bases. Trimming took off 1 base at V and 0 bases at J, with 8 bases between the two ends. The CDR3 is 15 amino acids. Germline CDR1 SGHNT, CDR2 YENEEA. The CDR3 here is CASSLGGQSTDTQYF. The CDR3 nucleotides are TGTGCCAGCAGCTTAGGAGGACAAAGCACAGATACGCAGTATTTT.

The chain joins TRBV6-4 to TRBJ1-2; TRBD1 might be the D (5 bases). V lost 2 bases and J lost 5, with 9 bases in between. CDR3 size: 13 residues. Germline CDR1 and CDR2: MRHNA and SNTAGT. CDR3 sequence: CASSDDGTYGYTF. The CDR3 DNA is TGTGCCAGCAGTGACGACGGGACTTATGGCTACACCTTC.

CDR3 residues: CASQKPLGLNTEAFF. The CDR3 DNA sequence: TGTGCCAGCCAAAAGCCACTGGGGTTGAACACTGAAGCTTTCTTT. The chain recombines TRBV28 with TRBJ1-1; D not certain. Per the germline V gene, CDR1 is MDHEN and CDR2 is SYDVKM. V was clipped by 8 bases and J by 0 bases, with 16 bases between them. This CDR3 spans 15 amino acids. The whole variable domain, remainder taken from reference TRBV28 and TRBJ1-1, is DVKVTQSSRYLVKRTGEKVFLECVQDMDHENMFWYRQDPGLGLRLIYFSYDVKMKEKGDIPEGYSVSREKKERFSLILESASTNQTSMYLCASQKPLGLNTEAFFGQGTRLTVV.

V gene TRBV28 combines with J gene TRBJ1-4, with D unclear. The CDR3 contains 17 residues. In germline, CDR1 is MDHEN, CDR2 SYDVKM. V lost 5 bases to trimming and J lost 4 bases, with 20 bases between them. CDR3 amino acids: CASSPIGQSSLNEKLFF. CDR3 bases: TGTGCCAGCAGTCCGATAGGGCAGAGCTCGCTTAATGAAAAACTGTTTTTT.

The genes are TRBV7-2 and TRBJ1-2; no clear D gene. The CDR3 covers 14 residues. Trimming removed 5 bases at V and 8 bases at J, with 18 bases between. CDR1 SGHTA and CDR2 FQGNSA come from the germline V gene. As DNA, the CDR3 is TGTGCCAGCAGCCTTATCCCCCAAGAAGGAGGCTACACCTTC. Translated, it gives CASSLIPQEGGYTF.

The chain carries TRBV5-1 and TRBJ2-2; D is unresolved. The V gene lost 0 bases and the J gene lost 6 bases, with 15 bases spanning the gap. The CDR3 extends over 16 amino acids. The germline V gene has CDR1 SGHRS and CDR2 YFSETQ. In DNA, the CDR3 is TGCGCCAGCAGCTTGGCCGTCGGTTCCGGCGCCGGGGAGCTGTTTTTT. It specifies CASSLAVGSGAGELFF.